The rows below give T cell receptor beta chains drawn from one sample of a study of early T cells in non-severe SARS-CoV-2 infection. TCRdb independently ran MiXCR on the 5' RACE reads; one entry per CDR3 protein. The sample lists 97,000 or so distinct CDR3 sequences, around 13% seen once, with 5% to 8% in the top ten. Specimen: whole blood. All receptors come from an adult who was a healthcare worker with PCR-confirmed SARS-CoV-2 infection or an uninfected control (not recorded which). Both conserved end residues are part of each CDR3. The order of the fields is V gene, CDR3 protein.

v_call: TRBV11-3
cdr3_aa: CASSSERGDTGELFF

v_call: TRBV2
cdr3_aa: CASSVSTDTQYF

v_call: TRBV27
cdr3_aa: CASSRPGLLNSDTQYF

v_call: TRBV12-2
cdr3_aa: CASRTGTGHERRGPQHF

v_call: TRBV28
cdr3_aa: CASSNRPEQYF

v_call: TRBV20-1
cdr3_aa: CSATTGGVEPQHF

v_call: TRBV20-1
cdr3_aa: CSAPGTSGKNEQFF

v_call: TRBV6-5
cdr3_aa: CASGGGIDSGANVLTF

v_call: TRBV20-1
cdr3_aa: CSASLLGPVGPQHF

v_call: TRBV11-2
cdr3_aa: CASTKRPAGTDTQYF

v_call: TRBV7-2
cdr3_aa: CASSYTDTQYF

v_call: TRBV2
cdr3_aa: CASGGARLYGYTF

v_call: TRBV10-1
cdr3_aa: CASSDSSSPSHEQYF

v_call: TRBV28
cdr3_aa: CASSFLGAVTQYF

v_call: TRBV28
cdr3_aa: CASSPPGTEDEKLFF

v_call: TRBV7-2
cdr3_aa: CASSLALRVQTQYF

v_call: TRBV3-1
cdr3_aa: CASSPTGINTEAFF

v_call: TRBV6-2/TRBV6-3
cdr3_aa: CASSAEGQGYNEQFF

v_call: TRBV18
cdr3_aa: CASSPPVLASTDTQYF

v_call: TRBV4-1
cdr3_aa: CASSHPNGLAYEQYF

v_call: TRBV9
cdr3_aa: CASSVGRTQETQYF

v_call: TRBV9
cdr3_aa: CASSVAARDEQFF

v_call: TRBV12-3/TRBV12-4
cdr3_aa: CASSFRGPYEQYF

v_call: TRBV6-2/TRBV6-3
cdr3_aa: CASSRREGIYGYTF

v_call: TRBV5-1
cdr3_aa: CASSFAGVRPHTQYF

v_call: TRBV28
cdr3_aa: CASSWGGKEQFF

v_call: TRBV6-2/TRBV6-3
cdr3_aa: CASSRGLAGAQDEQFF

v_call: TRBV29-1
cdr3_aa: CSVVGGPEAFF

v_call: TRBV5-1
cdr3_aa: CASRLDRLGAKNIQYF

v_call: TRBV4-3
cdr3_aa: CASSQDIGTYEQYF

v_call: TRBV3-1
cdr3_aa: CASGGVNYGYTF

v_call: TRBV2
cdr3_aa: CASRDTGRPYEQYF

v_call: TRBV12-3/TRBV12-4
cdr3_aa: CASRPLTNNSPLHF

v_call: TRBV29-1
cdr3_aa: CSVVGLAGGHPAYEQYF

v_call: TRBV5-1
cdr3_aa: CASRRTTAYGYTF

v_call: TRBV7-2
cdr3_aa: CASSLWPAIAGVSTDTQYF

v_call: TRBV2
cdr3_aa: CASQVGLPFEQYF

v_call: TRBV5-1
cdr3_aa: CASSRDWGSSYNEQFF

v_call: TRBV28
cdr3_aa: CASSPFNEKLFF

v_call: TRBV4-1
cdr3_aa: CASSQVWGGKVNEQFF

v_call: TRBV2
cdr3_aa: CASSEQGYEQYF

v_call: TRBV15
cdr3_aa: CATSSRDRGNEKLFF

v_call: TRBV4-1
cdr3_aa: CASSQMEIAVGKETQYF

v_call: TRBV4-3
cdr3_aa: CASSQDGSSGSYEQYF

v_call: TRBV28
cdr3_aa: CASSYSVGAAYGYTF